This TCR beta chain comes out of a study of cytomegalovirus exposure and HLA in healthy donors. Study-level results: Reports indicated that the classifier achieved high specificity and sensitivity in diagnosing cytomegalovirus status. TCR beta V- and J-gene trimming, according to a later analysis, was linked to a missense DCLRE1C variant.

Trimming removed 6 bases from V and 0 bases from J, with 8 bases in between. This CDR3 is built from 13 residues. CDR1 SNHLY and CDR2 FYNNEI come from the germline V gene. About this clone itself: The antigen is undetermined.

In the PCR, 60 Vbeta and 13 Jbeta primers were used. Sequenced by immunoSEQ multiplex PCR; TCRdb stores in-frame clones only, minus some. Here the sample spans 150,000 to 200,000 clones, around four fifths being singletons. The TCR originated in a woman between 45 and 60 years old in good health and CMV-seronegative. The V and J genes are TRBV2 and TRBJ1-1; D gene uncertain. The sample was PBMCs. CDR3 in amino acids: CASRTDMNTEAFF. CDR3 sequence (DNA): TGTGCCAGCAGGACCGACATGAACACTGAAGCTTTCTTT.